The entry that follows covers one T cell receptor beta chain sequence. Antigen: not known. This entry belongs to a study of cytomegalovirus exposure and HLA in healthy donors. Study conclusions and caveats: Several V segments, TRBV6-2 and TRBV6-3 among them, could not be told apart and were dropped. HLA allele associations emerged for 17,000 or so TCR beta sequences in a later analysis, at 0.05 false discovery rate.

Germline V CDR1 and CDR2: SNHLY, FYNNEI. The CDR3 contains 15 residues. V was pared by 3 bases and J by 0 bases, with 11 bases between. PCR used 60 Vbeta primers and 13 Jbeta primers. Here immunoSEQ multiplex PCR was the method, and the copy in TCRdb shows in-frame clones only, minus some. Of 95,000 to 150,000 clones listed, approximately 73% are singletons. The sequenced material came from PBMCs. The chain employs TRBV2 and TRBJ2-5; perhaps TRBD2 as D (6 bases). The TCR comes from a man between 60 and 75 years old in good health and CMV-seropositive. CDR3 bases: TGTGCCAGCAGTGAGGGGACTGCCTACCAAGAGACCCAGTACTTC. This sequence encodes CASSEGTAYQETQYF. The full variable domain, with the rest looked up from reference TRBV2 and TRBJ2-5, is EPEVTQTPSHQVTQMGQEVILRCVPISNHLYFYWYRQILGQKVEFLVSFYNNEISEKSEIFDDQFSVERPDGSNFTLKIRSTKLEDSAMYFCASSEGTAYQETQYFGPGTRLLVL.